The following is a TCR beta chain sequence with its context. V gave up 3 bases and J gave up 5 bases, with 13 bases separating them. The CDR3 length is 14 residues. CDR1 is LNHDA and CDR2 is SQIVND in the germline V gene (reference sequence). These data come from a study of brain T cells in children with intractable seizures. The repertoire was sequenced with immunoSEQ multiplex PCR; TCRdb's copy has only in-frame clones and lacks some. The sample carries tens of thousands of clones, approximately 94% recorded once. The chain has TRBV19 and TRBJ1-1, with a possible D match to TRBD1 (6 bases). The starting material was peripheral blood, obtained at surgery. The source of this sequence is a boy in the first two years of life with tuberous sclerosis and intractable seizures. CDR3 in amino acids: CASSMAGARTEAFF. CDR3 nucleotide sequence: TGTGCCAGTAGTATGGCGGGGGCGCGGACTGAAGCTTTCTTT.